This T cell receptor (beta chain) was observed in a study of cytomegalovirus exposure and HLA in healthy donors. Study context: Unique TCR beta sequences numbering approximately 120 million came from 150 million to 200 million T cells in an earlier analysis.

Primers: 60 Vbeta forward and 13 Jbeta reverse. Assay: immunoSEQ multiplex PCR; the TCRdb copy retains only in-frame clones and omits some. The specimen's table records 100,000 to 150,000 clones. CDR1 and CDR2 (germline): MDHEN, SYDVKM. Trimming removed 5 bases from V and 9 bases from J, with 8 bases in between. This CDR3 comprises 11 residues. To note about this clone: Its cognate antigen is unknown.

Overall study results and limits: It was taken for granted in presence/absence analyses that sequencing depth across donors was roughly uniform.

The sample taken for sequencing was PBMCs. This TCR came from a woman aged 40 to 50 in good health and CMV-seropositive. The J gene is TRBJ2-1, the V gene TRBV28, with D hard to call. The CDR3 spells CASSVVLEQFF. The CDR3 nucleotides are TGTGCCAGCAGTGTCGTCCTTGAGCAGTTCTTC.